One and the same sample provided the 16 T cell receptor beta chains below, sequenced in a study of blood T cells in healthy people across ages. Next came a second PCR, run for about 7 to 12 cycles, which used a sample-barcoded 5' primer along with a J-beta primer mix. TCRdb itself ran the 5' RACE reads through MiXCR, one entry per CDR3 protein. The sample holds around 2 million distinct CDR3 sequences, roughly two fifths seen once. The material sequenced was blood. These receptor sequences come from a human donor in good health.

This clonotype has only a few counts. The rearrangement links TRBV20-1 to TRBJ2-7, with a weak D call TRBD1 (5 bases). The CDR3 has 13 amino acids. Germline CDR1 DFQATT, CDR2 SNEGSKA (reference sequence). V was clipped by 3 bases and J by 6 bases, with 15 bases between them. DNA of the CDR3: TGCAGTGCTAGTCCGCCAGGGTCGGTCGAGCAGTACTTC. Residues: CSASPPGSVEQYF.

The rearrangement joins TRBV5-1 to TRBJ2-3; 11 nucleotides match TRBD2. The CDR3 extends over 16 amino acids. The germline V gene encodes CDR1 SGHRS and CDR2 YFSETQ. Unmatched junction bases numbered 11, after V lost 7 bases and J lost 4 bases. The CDR3 protein is CASSLTGLAGPDTQYF. CDR3 bases: TGCGCCAGCTCCCTGACCGGACTAGCGGGCCCAGATACGCAGTATTTT. Complete variable domain (other parts from reference TRBV5-1 and TRBJ2-3): KAGVTQTPRYLIKTRGQQVTLSCSPISGHRSVSWYQQTPGQGLQFLFEYFSETQRNKGNFPGRFSGRQFSNSRSEMNVSTLELGDSALYLCASSLTGLAGPDTQYFGPGTRLTVL.

As concerns this clonotype: This may stem from a read error, because a much larger clone lies one nucleotide away. The rearrangement links TRBV25-1 to TRBJ2-7, with D perhaps being TRBD1 or TRBD2 (6 bases each). The germline V and J ends were trimmed by 4 bases and 3 bases, with 13 bases remaining between them. This CDR3 region has 14 residues. Germline-derived CDR1 and CDR2 are MGHDK and SYGVNS. DNA of the CDR3: TGTGCCAGCAGTGCCAGGAGGGGGTTCTACGAGCAGTACTTC. As protein: CASSARRGFYEQYF.

The V call is TRBV4-3, the J call TRBJ2-1; 7 bases fit TRBD1. Germline CDR1 reads LGHNA; CDR2 reads YSLEER. The CDR3 runs 16 residues. The V gene end was trimmed by 0 bases and the J gene end by 7 bases; junction bases not matched to a gene: 9. The CDR3 here is CASSQDLGDRVNEQFF. In nucleotides, the CDR3 is TGCGCCAGCAGCCAAGATCTAGGAGACAGGGTTAATGAGCAGTTCTTC.

This clonotype was detected a few times. The chain links TRBV29-1 to TRBJ1-5, with D unresolved. This CDR3 spans 14 amino acids. CDR1 and CDR2 from the germline V gene are SQVTM and ANQGSEA. The CDR3 reads CSPSRVGQAVPQHF. The DNA of the CDR3 is TGCAGTCCCTCAAGAGTCGGTCAAGCCGTGCCCCAGCATTTT.

The CDR3 region has the DNA TGCGCCAGCAGCTTGGGAGGGACAGGAGGCCCTGGGGCCAACGTCCTGACTTTC. As protein: CASSLGGTGGPGANVLTF. This chain uses TRBV5-1 with TRBJ2-6, with TRBD1 matching 8 bases. V shed 0 bases and J 2 bases; nucleotides not matched to a gene: 7. This CDR3 spans 18 amino acids. Germline values: CDR1 SGHRS, CDR2 YFSETQ.

The chain employs TRBV28 and TRBJ2-1, with TRBD1 matching over 7 bases. The trim removed 5 bases at V and 5 bases at J, leaving 12 bases unmatched. CDR3 length: 16 amino acids. Germline V gene data show CDR1 as MDHEN and CDR2 as SYDVKM. CDR3 sequence: CASSTLWDSINNEQFF. CDR3 nucleotides: TGTGCCAGCAGTACCCTATGGGACAGTATAAACAATGAGCAGTTCTTC.

This clonotype came up many times. This rearrangement joins TRBV12-3 or TRBV12-4 to TRBJ2-5; perhaps TRBD1 as D (5 bases). Trimming removed 2 bases at V and 4 bases at J, with 20 bases between. The length of the CDR3 is 17 residues. CDR3 residues: CASSLIGVDPVRETQYF. The CDR3 DNA reads as TGTGCCAGCAGTTTAATAGGGGTGGACCCGGTTCGAGAGACCCAGTACTTC.

The chain is built from TRBV7-6 and TRBJ1-3; D uncertain. V shed 1 base and J shed 2 bases, with 18 bases lying between them. The CDR3 is 18 amino acids. Germline values: CDR1 SGHVS, CDR2 FNYEAQ. CDR3 region: CASSLGRPNINTGNTIYF. For the CDR3, the DNA is TGTGCCAGCAGCTTAGGAAGGCCTAATATCAATACTGGAAACACCATATATTTT.

The chain has TRBV12-3 or TRBV12-4 and TRBJ2-3, with D tentatively TRBD2 (7 bases). Trimming shortened V by 5 bases and J by 5 bases, and 14 bases separated the two germline ends. The CDR3 has 14 amino acids. The CDR3 DNA reads as TGTGCCAGCAGTACCCCGGGGGGCAAAGATACGCAGTATTTT. Protein sequence: CASSTPGGKDTQYF.

A remark on this clonotype: One end of the junction does not line up with germline, which may come from a read error. CDR3 in DNA: TGCGCCGGCAGCCCGTGGGGAGTCCCCGAAAACGAGCAGTACTTC. Amino acid sequence: CAGSPWGVPENEQYF. The chain recombines TRBV5-1 with TRBJ2-7, with a weak D call TRBD2 (5 bases). Germline CDR1 and CDR2: SGHRS and YFSETQ. This CDR3 spans 15 amino acids.

This clonotype was found many times. This chain joins TRBV6-2 or TRBV6-3 and TRBJ2-5; 8 positions agree with TRBD1. Trimming removed 3 bases from V and 10 bases from J; junction bases left unmatched: 13. The CDR3 runs to 15 residues. The germline V gene encodes CDR1 MNHEY and CDR2 SVGEGT. The CDR3 sequence: CASSYLGTGNSDQYF. CDR3 nucleotide sequence: TGTGCCAGCAGTTATTTGGGGACAGGTAACTCCGACCAGTACTTC.

The gene calls are TRBV11-1 and TRBJ1-1; D ambiguous. Deletions cut 0 bases from V and 4 bases from J, with 12 bases between. The V gene's germline CDR1 is SGHAT and CDR2 FQDESV (reference sequence). CDR3 length: 15 amino acids. This CDR3 is CASSLARARGTEAFF. The CDR3 nucleotides are TGTGCCAGCAGCTTAGCGAGGGCCCGAGGCACTGAAGCTTTCTTT.

In its sample, this clonotype was seen once. An end of the junction differs from the germline gene, which may be a read error. The rearrangement links TRBV24-1 to TRBJ1-5; TRBD1 might be the D (5 bases). In germline, CDR1 is KGHDR, CDR2 SFDVKD. This CDR3 spans 16 amino acids. The CDR3 DNA reads as TGTGCCGCCAGTGATCCCTCGGTAGGGACCAATCAGCCCCAGCATTTT. Translated: CAASDPSVGTNQPQHF.

This clonotype was observed at least ten times. V usage is TRBV29-1 and J usage is TRBJ2-6; D gene ambiguous. The ends were cut back, 0 bases at V and 1 base at J, with 1 base in the middle. CDR3 length: 13 amino acids. Germline CDR1 reads SQVTM; CDR2 reads ANQGSEA. This CDR3 reads CSVEESGANVLTF. The CDR3 bases are TGCAGCGTTGAAGAGTCTGGGGCCAACGTCCTGACTTTC.

The V call is TRBV20-1, the J call TRBJ2-6; D is unclear. Germline CDR1 reads DFQATT; CDR2 reads SNEGSKA (reference sequence). V was trimmed by 2 bases and J by 0 bases, leaving 11 bases between them. The CDR3 totals 16 residues. CDR3 region: CSARNSGLSGANVLTF. CDR3 DNA sequence: TGCAGTGCTAGAAATTCCGGGCTCTCTGGGGCCAACGTCCTGACTTTC.